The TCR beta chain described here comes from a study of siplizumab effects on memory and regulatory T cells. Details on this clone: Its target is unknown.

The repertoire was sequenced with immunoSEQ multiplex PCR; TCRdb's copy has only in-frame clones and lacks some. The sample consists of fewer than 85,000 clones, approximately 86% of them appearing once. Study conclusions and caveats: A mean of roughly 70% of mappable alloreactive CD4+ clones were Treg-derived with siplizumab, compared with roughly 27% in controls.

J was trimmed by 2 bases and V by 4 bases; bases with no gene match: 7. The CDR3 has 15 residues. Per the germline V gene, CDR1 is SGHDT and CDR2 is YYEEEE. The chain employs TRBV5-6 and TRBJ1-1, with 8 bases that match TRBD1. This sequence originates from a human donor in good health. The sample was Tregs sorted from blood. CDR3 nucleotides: TGTGCCAGCAGCAACCTGGACAGGGTCAACACTGAAGCTTTCTTT. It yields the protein CASSNLDRVNTEAFF.